This T cell receptor beta chain was obtained from a study of beta chain features in type 1 diabetes (dated by TCRdb to about 2018). As for the study more broadly: Mean age, gender distribution, total cell number and subset yield did not differ between patients and healthy donors. Regulatory and stem cell-like memory subsets were isolated from only 8 patients and about eight healthy donors, whereas naive and central memory subsets came from all 30 or so donors. The study compared the TCRB repertoires of sorted circulating CD4+ T cell subsets in recently diagnosed type 1 diabetes patients with those in matched healthy donors. A total of approximately 100,000,000 sorted cells were examined across all samples, and the number of cells per subset was strongly correlated with RNA yield.

The High Capacity cDNA Reverse Transcription Kit was used to reverse transcribe all of the isolated RNA, meaning that expressed TCRB transcripts were what got sequenced. Deep immunoSEQ sequencing was applied to naive, central memory and regulatory T cell samples, giving an average of roughly 3.5 million total reads per sample. Sorted cells were lysed in RLT buffer and RNA was extracted with DNase-treated RNeasy Micro or Mini kits, depending on cell number. Each cell subset was processed separately to prevent cross-contamination, with patient and healthy donor samples processed together. The immunoSEQ multiplex PCR was used to amplify TCRB sequences from cDNA, yielding 87-bp fragments that span the CDR3 region. Amplicons were sequenced on the Illumina HiSeq platform. Regarding the original processing steps: PCR bias was computationally corrected using synthetic template baselines, reads within Hamming distance 2 were collapsed, and singletons that could not be merged were discarded. By aligning reads against IMGT, V, D and J genes, CDR3 length, and insertions or deletions at six rearrangement sites were assigned. Within each subset, clonotype counts were normalized to the number of sorted cells before true diversity and Gini coefficients were calculated with the tcR R package. The overlap coefficient, calculated on TCRB nucleotide sequences, was used to measure repertoire sharing. Out-of-frame TCRB sequences from naive cells were analyzed to stand in for the pre-selection repertoire. Imported from immuneACCESS, the table was reduced by TCRdb to in-frame sequences with V and J called. These copies leave out some clones; in studies compared against another copy, an unresolved V gene accounts for under half, and the cause of the remainder is not known. The V and J calls and clone size come from that table; D and trimming were worked out from the DNA. This sample has hundreds of thousands of clones in its table, and 10% to 15% of those were observed once. Of the sample, under 0.02% falls within the top ten clones.

From each donor, a single peripheral blood sample of approximately 0.11 L on average was drawn into heparinised tubes. A BD FACSAria II was used to sort naive, central memory, regulatory and stem cell-like memory CD4+ T cells with a panel that included CD45RO, CCR7, CD25, CD127, CD95 and CD27. Every sorted population had a purity above 95%. PBMCs were isolated immediately by Lymphoprep density gradient centrifugation and stained directly without culture. So that batch effects would be minimized, each experiment stained and sorted samples in pairs, pairing one healthy donor with one patient. Study-wide findings and limitations: The naive, central memory and regulatory TCRB repertoires appeared to resemble one another more closely among patients than among healthy donors. PCR may preferentially amplify shorter templates, but because patient and control samples were amplified and corrected together, any resulting skew would affect both groups equally. At VDJ recombination sites, patients with type 1 diabetes made fewer insertions and deleted more nucleotides, a pattern implying thymic rearrangement abnormalities. HLA sub-analyses involved small numbers of individuals, so any influence of HLA type on TCRB rearrangement remained unresolved. Because cDNA was sequenced instead of genomic DNA, activated cells with high expression could be over-represented, although the groups did not differ in activation or CD3 levels. Type 1 diabetes patients showed a moderate but significant shortening of TCRB CDR3 length in all four CD4+ subsets.

This clone was seen a handful of times. It lacks a known antigen. There are no base qualities to consult, and no much larger clone falls within one base. Sequences were obtained from naive CD4+ T cells from blood. Read against the paper, the sample's cell subset or site label means: true naive CD4+ T cells. The receptor was derived from a man aged 18 to 29 in good health.

The bases read TGTGCCAGCCTTCGGGGAGAAGCAGATACGCAGTATTTT. Its coded protein is CASLRGEADTQYF. Recombination joined TRBV6-1 with TRBJ2-3, with a tentative D gene TRBD2 over 5 matching bases. The germline V gene specifies MNHNS as CDR1 and SASEGT as CDR2. V is cut by 8 bases and J by 4 bases, and the space between the germline ends is 13 bases. The CDR3 runs 13 residues from the cysteine to the phenylalanine. The only DNA kept is the CDR3, 39 bases in frame from the first base.